These 17 T cell receptor beta chains share one sample of origin, sequenced in a study of read filtering for tumor transcriptome and immune sequencing. The library was built from about 370 ng RNA with molecular barcoded adaptors for alpha/delta and beta/gamma chains. TCRdb re-called the reads with MiXCR, one entry per CDR3 protein. The sample includes 60,000 to 75,000 distinct CDR3 sequences, roughly 19% seen only once; the top ten take about a tenth. Source material: a population of CD138-negative cells sorted from bone marrow. The receptor set was obtained from a donor aged 40 or over with multiple myeloma.

This clonotype was seen many times. The chain combines TRBV29-1 with TRBJ2-7; D perhaps matches TRBD2 (5 bases). The germline V and J ends were trimmed by 1 base and 3 bases, with 13 bases remaining between them. The CDR3 loop spans 14 amino acids. The germline gives CDR1 SQVTM, CDR2 ANQGSEA. CDR3 nucleotide sequence: TGCAGCGTTGAAGGTACGGGAACAGACTACGAGCAGTACTTC. Translating it yields CSVEGTGTDYEQYF.

By sample share, this clonotype is medium-sized (0.01 to 0.1%). The chain is built from TRBV6-2 or TRBV6-3 and TRBJ1-1; 7 nucleotides line up with TRBD1. V was pared by 6 bases and J by 0 bases, with 4 bases of the junction left unmatched. The CDR3 has 14 residues. Germline V gene sequence: CDR1 MNHEY, CDR2 SVGEGT. CDR3 nucleotides: TGTGCCAGCAGGCTCAGGGGGATGAACACTGAAGCTTTCTTT. Protein product: CASRLRGMNTEAFF.

The V and J genes are TRBV5-1 and TRBJ1-1; D call uncertain. Between the trimmed V and J ends, which lost 4 bases and 1 base, there was a span of 5 bases. Germline V CDR1 and CDR2: SGHRS, YFSETQ. CDR3 length: 12 residues. The DNA for the CDR3 is TGCGCCAGCAGCGAACAGAACACTGAAGCTTTCTTT. Its translation is CASSEQNTEAFF.

There are many counts of this clonotype. The J gene is TRBJ2-7, the V gene TRBV29-1; TRBD2 matches at 11 bases. CDR1 SQVTM and CDR2 ANQGSEA come from the germline V gene. The CDR3 extends over 16 amino acids. V was pared by 0 bases and J by 4 bases, with 8 bases of the junction left unmatched. CDR3 coding DNA: TGCAGCGTTGAAGATAATTCGCCTAGCGGGAGGTACGAGCAGTACTTC. Residues: CSVEDNSPSGRYEQYF.

The chain employs TRBV7-2 and TRBJ2-1, with 10 bases identical to TRBD2. J gave up 0 bases and V 5 bases, and 13 bases lay outside the gene matches. This CDR3 region has 19 residues. The germline V gene encodes CDR1 SGHTA and CDR2 FQGNSA. CDR3 amino acids: CASSPRGVLAGYSYNEQFF. The CDR3 DNA sequence: TGTGCCAGCAGCCCAAGGGGGGTACTAGCGGGGTACTCCTACAATGAGCAGTTCTTC.

This clonotype has ten or more counts. The gene calls are TRBV5-4 and TRBJ2-3, with TRBD2 identical over 12 bases. The trim removed 4 bases at V and 5 bases at J, leaving 5 bases unmatched. The CDR3 totals 15 residues. Germline V gene sequence: CDR1 SGHNT, CDR2 YYREEE (reference sequence). The CDR3 DNA is TGTGCCAGCAGCCCTAGCGGGAGGGCCGTAGATACGCAGTATTTT. Translated, it gives CASSPSGRAVDTQYF.

This clonotype was found many times. This chain uses TRBV3-1 with TRBJ2-7, with 7 bases fitting TRBD1. After removal of 0 bases from V and 4 bases from J, the junction contained 12 bases not matched to a gene. There are 17 residues in the CDR3. CDR1 and CDR2 (germline): LGHDT, YNNKEL (reference sequence). CDR3 bases: TGTGCCAGCAGCCAAGATATGGTCGGGACAGTGACTTACGAGCAGTACTTC. It encodes CASSQDMVGTVTYEQYF.

Details on this clonotype: Being one base from a much bigger clone, this may be a read error. This chain links TRBV7-8 with TRBJ2-7; D may be TRBD1 (6 bases). Germline V lookup: CDR1 SGHVS, CDR2 FQNEAQ. This CDR3 spans 16 amino acids. The CDR3 is CASSPLEGSGAYERYF. Written as DNA, the CDR3 is TGTGCCAGCAGCCCCCTCGAGGGTTCAGGGGCCTACGAGCGGTACTTC.

This clonotype appeared many times. The V gene is TRBV7-8, the J gene TRBJ1-1, with D tentatively TRBD1 (6 bases). V dropped 9 bases and J dropped 1 base, with 12 bases sitting between them. Germline V gene data show CDR1 as SGHVS and CDR2 as FQNEAQ. The CDR3 is 13 amino acids. CDR3 coding DNA: TGTGCCAGTAACCGGGGACAGAACACTGAAGCTTTCTTT. This encodes CASNRGQNTEAFF.

This chain uses TRBV7-9 with TRBJ2-5; D gene ambiguous. The ends were cut back, 3 bases at V and 5 bases at J, with 13 bases in the middle. This CDR3 is 14 amino acids long. Germline V CDR1 and CDR2: SEHNR, FQNEAQ (reference sequence). The CDR3 sequence is CASSFSRLGETQYF. In nucleotides, the CDR3 is TGTGCCAGCAGCTTCAGTCGGCTTGGGGAGACCCAGTACTTC. Full variable domain (remainder filled in from reference TRBV7-9 and TRBJ2-5): DTGVSQNPRHKITKRGQNVTFRCDPISEHNRLYWYRQTLGQGPEFLTYFQNEAQLEKSRLLSDRFSAERPKGSFSTLEIQRTEQGDSAMYLCASSFSRLGETQYFGPGTRLLVL.

The V call is TRBV5-1, the J call TRBJ2-1, with 10 bases identical to TRBD2. The trim removed 4 bases at V and 6 bases at J, leaving 10 bases unmatched. Per germline, CDR1 SGHRS and CDR2 YFSETQ. CDR3 length: 16 amino acids. As DNA, the CDR3 is TGCGCCAGCAGCCTAGCTGGAGCGGGGGGGGCCAATGAGCAGTTCTTC. Protein product: CASSLAGAGGANEQFF.

In its sample, this clonotype was seen many times. This chain joins TRBV29-1 and TRBJ1-1; D not resolved. The CDR3 runs 14 residues. Germline lookup yields CDR1 SQVTM and CDR2 ANQGSEA. The V gene lost 6 bases and the J gene lost 5 bases, with 19 bases spanning the gap. The DNA for the CDR3 is TGCAGCGTAGCGGGCCGAGGGCATGAGACTGAAGCTTTCTTT. Translation: CSVAGRGHETEAFF.

This clonotype was counted at least ten times. CDR3 amino acids: CASRGARGSNQPQHF. The CDR3 DNA sequence: TGTGCCAGCAGGGGGGCCAGGGGAAGTAATCAGCCCCAGCATTTT. V is TRBV2 and J is TRBJ1-5; D perhaps matches TRBD1 (6 bases). The CDR3 has 15 residues. V dropped 6 bases and J dropped 4 bases, with 16 bases sitting between them. In germline, CDR1 is SNHLY, CDR2 FYNNEI.

This clonotype has ten or more counts. V is TRBV5-1 and J is TRBJ2-3, with TRBD1 matching over 7 bases. The CDR3 loop spans 14 amino acids. Trimming took 7 bases from V and 5 from J; bases not matched to a gene: 10. CDR1 is SGHRS and CDR2 is YFSETQ in the germline V gene. The CDR3 region is CASGPTGVGDTQYF. The DNA of the CDR3 is TGCGCCAGCGGACCTACAGGGGTCGGAGATACGCAGTATTTT. The whole variable domain, filled in from reference TRBV5-1 and TRBJ2-3, reads KAGVTQTPRYLIKTRGQQVTLSCSPISGHRSVSWYQQTPGQGLQFLFEYFSETQRNKGNFPGRFSGRQFSNSRSEMNVSTLELGDSALYLCASGPTGVGDTQYFGPGTRLTVL.

J is TRBJ2-5 and V is TRBV10-1; D perhaps matches TRBD2 (6 bases). Germline values: CDR1 WNHNN, CDR2 SYGVQD (reference sequence). Trimming took off 2 bases at V and 4 bases at J, with 14 bases between the two ends. The CDR3 covers 15 residues. The CDR3 loop is CASSERASEGETQYF. The DNA for the CDR3 is TGCGCCAGCAGTGAGCGGGCTAGCGAGGGAGAGACCCAGTACTTC.

As to this clonotype: This may be a read error: a much more frequent sequence differs by one nucleotide. This chain connects TRBV28 to TRBJ2-7; D not certain. This CDR3 comprises 11 residues. Looked up from germline, CDR1 is MDHEN and CDR2 is SYDVKM. The V end was cut by 6 bases, the J end by 7 bases, with 10 bases between. CDR3 region: CASSSAGEQYF. For the CDR3, the DNA is TGTGCCAGCAGCTCGGCTGGGGAGCAGTACTTC.

By proportion, this clonotype is medium-sized (0.01 to 0.1%). The genes are TRBV7-9 and TRBJ2-1; 8 nucleotides match TRBD2. The V gene end was trimmed by 6 bases and the J gene end by 1 base; junction bases not matched to a gene: 5. Germline V gene lookup returns CDR1 SEHNR and CDR2 FQNEAQ (reference sequence). CDR3 length equals 15 residues. CDR3 in DNA: TGTGCCAGCAGACGGAGCGGGAGTTCCTACAATGAGCAGTTCTTC. It is translated as CASRRSGSSYNEQFF. The full variable domain, completed using reference TRBV7-9 and TRBJ2-1, is DTGVSQNPRHKITKRGQNVTFRCDPISEHNRLYWYRQTLGQGPEFLTYFQNEAQLEKSRLLSDRFSAERPKGSFSTLEIQRTEQGDSAMYLCASRRSGSSYNEQFFGPGTRLTVL.